Listed here is a single T cell receptor beta chain. Its antigen is currently unknown. This entry belongs to a study of CD4 T cells in relation to SARS-CoV-2 and coronaviruses. Study outcomes and limitations: Samples before the pandemic and after infection were not matched within any donor.

Trimming pared 8 bases from V and 4 bases from J, leaving 14 bases between. CDR1 is LNHDA and CDR2 is SQIVND in the germline V gene (reference sequence). The CDR3 has 13 residues. Naive and memory CD4+ T cells were separated from cryopreserved PBMCs. Uncultured naive and memory CD4+ T cells supplied DNA for deep TCR-beta sequencing. Sequencing was performed with immunoSEQ multiplex PCR; in TCRdb, only in-frame clones are kept and a portion is missing. This sample has 35,000 to 45,000 clones, with 70% to 90% found just once. Sequences were obtained from memory CD4+ T cells from PBMCs. The clonotype comes from an adult with COVID-19. The chain recombines TRBV19 with TRBJ1-1; possible D gene TRBD1, 6 bases. This CDR3 reads CASRGHWGTEAFF. As DNA, the CDR3 is TGTGCCAGTCGGGGACACTGGGGCACTGAAGCTTTCTTT. Supplemented by reference TRBV19 and TRBJ1-1, the full variable domain reads DGGITQSPKYLFRKEGQNVTLSCEQNLNHDAMYWYRQDPGQGLRLIYYSQIVNDFQKGDIAEGYSVSREKKESFPLTVTSAQKNPTAFYLCASRGHWGTEAFFGQGTRLTVV.